The 20 T cell receptor beta chains in this list originate from one sample, sequenced in a study of cytomegalovirus exposure and HLA in healthy donors. Primers for the PCR totalled 60 Vbeta and 13 Jbeta. Clones were read by immunoSEQ multiplex PCR, and TCRdb kept only the in-frame ones, dropping some. Seen in this sample are roughly 43,000 clones; the ten most common clones hold about 1%. The source material was PBMCs. These receptors were taken from a woman aged 40 to 49 in good health and CMV-seronegative.

This sequence joins TRBV29-1 and TRBJ2-5; tentative D call: TRBD2 (6 bases). The germline V and J ends were trimmed by 3 bases and 4 bases, with 12 bases remaining between them. The CDR3 runs to 13 residues. Germline assignment: CDR1 SQVTM and CDR2 ANQGSEA. The CDR3 loop reads CSVDTLARETQYF. The CDR3 DNA is TGCAGCGTTGACACGCTAGCGCGAGAGACCCAGTACTTC.

The chain employs TRBV29-1 and TRBJ1-3, with no clear D. Germline-derived CDR1 and CDR2 are SQVTM and ANQGSEA. Trimming took off 7 bases at V and 0 bases at J, with 10 bases between the two ends. The CDR3 has 13 amino acids. Written as DNA, the CDR3 is TGCAGCGCCGCCGGGTACTCTGGAAACACCATATATTTT. Translating gives CSAAGYSGNTIYF.

The gene calls are TRBV4-1 and TRBJ1-2; 7 positions match TRBD1. Germline V gives CDR1 MGHRA, CDR2 YSYEKL. The length of the CDR3 is 13 residues. With V trimmed by 6 bases and J by 7 bases, 8 bases remained unmatched. CDR3 in amino acids: CASSTGERTGYTF. For the CDR3, the DNA is TGCGCCAGCAGTACAGGGGAGAGGACTGGCTACACCTTC.

The V gene is TRBV29-1, the J gene TRBJ2-3; D ambiguous. Trimming removed 1 base from V and 2 bases from J, with 10 bases in between. Germline lookup yields CDR1 SQVTM and CDR2 ANQGSEA. This CDR3 spans 14 amino acids. CDR3 sequence reads: CSVEAIIFTDTQYF. CDR3 nucleotide sequence: TGCAGCGTTGAAGCTATCATCTTCACAGATACGCAGTATTTT.

The chain is built from TRBV28 and TRBJ2-7; maybe TRBD1 (7 bases). The CDR3 contains 14 residues. CDR1 is MDHEN, CDR2 SYDVKM, per germline. V lost 8 bases to trimming and J lost 3 bases, with 17 bases between them. As DNA, the CDR3 is TGTGCCAGCGGGTCCCCAGGGGGACTCTACGAGCAGTACTTC. This gives the protein CASGSPGGLYEQYF.

This chain uses TRBV28 with TRBJ1-5; tentative D call: TRBD1 (6 bases). The germline CDR1 and CDR2 sequences are MDHEN and SYDVKM. Trimming cost V 4 bases and J 0 bases, with 22 bases left between them. There are 19 residues in the CDR3. CDR3 nucleotide sequence: TGTGCCAGCAGTTACTCACCGGGACAAGGAAGGGATAGCAATCAGCCCCAGCATTTT. Amino acid sequence: CASSYSPGQGRDSNQPQHF.

The genes are TRBV5-1 and TRBJ2-3, with D hard to call. Germline CDR1 SGHRS, CDR2 YFSETQ. The V and J ends lost 6 bases and 0 bases respectively, with 11 bases between them. The CDR3 consists of 14 residues. The DNA for the CDR3 is TGCGCCAGCACCCTGCTAGAAAGCACAGATACGCAGTATTTT. Residues: CASTLLESTDTQYF. Drawing the rest from reference TRBV5-1 and TRBJ2-3, the complete variable domain is KAGVTQTPRYLIKTRGQQVTLSCSPISGHRSVSWYQQTPGQGLQFLFEYFSETQRNKGNFPGRFSGRQFSNSRSEMNVSTLELGDSALYLCASTLLESTDTQYFGPGTRLTVL.

The CDR3 is CAYEGRSGDYTF. In DNA form, the CDR3 reads TGTGCCTACGAGGGGCGCTCGGGGGACTACACCTTC. The chain uses TRBV30 and TRBJ1-2; a weak D match, TRBD1 (5 bases). V was cut by 7 bases and J by 10 bases, with 19 bases left in between. This CDR3 region has 12 residues. The germline gives CDR1 GTSNPN, CDR2 SVGIG (reference sequence).

The J gene is TRBJ2-5, the V gene TRBV6-5; maybe TRBD2 (6 bases). V was pared by 5 bases and J by 5 bases, with 18 bases between. Germline CDR1 MNHEY, CDR2 SVGAGI. The CDR3 contains 15 residues. The CDR3 DNA is TGTGCCAGCAGTCAACCCGGGGGTCCTTTGGAGACCCAGTACTTC. This gives the protein CASSQPGGPLETQYF.

The rearrangement joins TRBV5-1 to TRBJ2-7; 7 nucleotides match TRBD1. Germline assignment: CDR1 SGHRS and CDR2 YFSETQ. This CDR3 spans 14 amino acids. V dropped 1 base and J dropped 2; count of bases not matched to a gene: 3. This chain's CDR3 is CASSLHGTAYEQYF. CDR3 bases: TGCGCCAGCAGCTTGCATGGGACAGCCTACGAGCAGTACTTC.

The chain couples TRBV6-5 to TRBJ1-5, with TRBD1 matching over 10 bases. Germline CDR1 and CDR2: MNHEY and SVGAGI. With V trimmed by 6 bases and J by 5 bases, 1 base remained unmatched. The CDR3 spans 13 residues. CDR3 loop: CASRGTGDQPQHF. CDR3 coding DNA: TGTGCCAGCAGGGGGACAGGGGATCAGCCCCAGCATTTT.

J is TRBJ2-2 and V is TRBV18, with D possibly being TRBD1 (6 bases). The CDR3 is 15 residues long. Per germline, CDR1 KGHSH and CDR2 LQKENI. The ends were cut back, 2 bases at V and 0 bases at J, with 7 bases in the middle. The CDR3 loop reads CASSPWTANTGELFF. The CDR3 nucleotides read TGTGCCAGCTCACCATGGACAGCGAACACCGGGGAGCTGTTTTTT.

V gene TRBV5-1 combines with J gene TRBJ2-7; possible D gene TRBD2, 6 bases. Trimming pared 0 bases from V and 6 bases from J, leaving 13 bases between. The CDR3 loop spans 14 amino acids. In germline, CDR1 is SGHRS, CDR2 YFSETQ. CDR3 DNA sequence: TGCGCCAGCAGCTTGGTTCTAGCGCTTGGCGAGCAGTACTTC. The encoded protein is CASSLVLALGEQYF. Combining the CDR3 with reference TRBV5-1 and TRBJ2-7 gives the whole variable domain KAGVTQTPRYLIKTRGQQVTLSCSPISGHRSVSWYQQTPGQGLQFLFEYFSETQRNKGNFPGRFSGRQFSNSRSEMNVSTLELGDSALYLCASSLVLALGEQYFGPGTRLTVT.

J is TRBJ1-1 and V is TRBV5-1; a possible D gene is TRBD1 (5 bases). This CDR3 has 15 amino acids. Trimming shortened V by 4 bases and J by 6 bases, and 19 bases separated the two germline ends. The germline V gene has CDR1 SGHRS and CDR2 YFSETQ. The chain's CDR3 is CASSLALGQGAEAFF. DNA of the CDR3: TGCGCCAGCAGCCTGGCGTTGGGGCAAGGGGCTGAAGCTTTCTTT.

The chain carries TRBV18 and TRBJ1-1; TRBD1 might be the D (6 bases). Per germline, CDR1 KGHSH and CDR2 LQKENI. This CDR3 spans 13 amino acids. The V and J ends lost 7 bases and 0 bases respectively, with 9 bases between them. The DNA for the CDR3 is TGTGCCAGCTTAACAGGGATGAACACTGAAGCTTTCTTT. Its protein is CASLTGMNTEAFF. The full variable domain, its missing parts supplied by reference TRBV18 and TRBJ1-1, is NAGVMQNPRHLVRRRGQEARLRCSPMKGHSHVYWYRQLPEEGLKFMVYLQKENIIDESGMPKERFSAEFPKEGPSILRIQQVVRGDSAAYFCASLTGMNTEAFFGQGTRLTVV.

The J gene is TRBJ2-3, the V gene TRBV27, with TRBD1 matching 10 bases. The CDR3 has 14 residues. V shed 3 bases and J 3 bases; nucleotides not matched to a gene: 0. Germline V gene lookup returns CDR1 MNHEY and CDR2 SMNVEV (reference sequence). In DNA, the CDR3 is TGTGCCAGCAGTTTGGACAGGGGGACAGATACGCAGTATTTT. Translating gives CASSLDRGTDTQYF.

The rearrangement uses TRBV5-4 and TRBJ1-1; maybe TRBD1 (5 bases). In germline, CDR1 is SGHNT, CDR2 YYREEE (reference sequence). The CDR3 extends over 12 amino acids. V lost 5 bases, J lost 2 bases, and 7 bases lay in between. The CDR3 is CASSDRNTEAFF. In nucleotides, the CDR3 is TGTGCCAGCAGTGACAGAAACACTGAAGCTTTCTTT.

The chain joins TRBV7-3 to TRBJ2-1; 10 bases match TRBD2. The CDR3 is 15 amino acids. The V gene's germline CDR1 is SGHTA and CDR2 FQGTGA. With V trimmed by 3 bases and J by 7 bases, 6 bases remained unmatched. In DNA, the CDR3 is TGTGCCAGCAGCTTCGCTAGCGGGAGTTTGAATGAGCAGTTCTTC. This translates into CASSFASGSLNEQFF.

The chain has TRBV7-3 and TRBJ2-4; tentative D call: TRBD2 (6 bases). V lost 5 bases and J 5 bases, leaving 10 bases between the germline ends. This CDR3 is 13 amino acids long. Germline V gene data show CDR1 as SGHTA and CDR2 as FQGTGA. In DNA, the CDR3 is TGTGCCAGCAGCGGGGAGGCCGAAAACATTCAGTACTTC. Translated: CASSGEAENIQYF.

This sequence joins TRBV30 and TRBJ1-6; D gene uncertain. The germline gives CDR1 GTSNPN, CDR2 SVGIG (reference sequence). The CDR3 runs to 14 residues. V was cut by 0 bases and J by 3 bases, with 6 bases left in between. CDR3 nucleotide sequence: TGTGCCTGGAGTGTAACCAGCTATAATTCACCCCTCCACTTT. Translation: CAWSVTSYNSPLHF.